This TCR beta chain originates from a study of T-cell reconstitution after alpha-beta-depleted transplantation in children. Study-level results: Several hundred graft clones that had expanded were reportedly the source of alpha-beta T cells about two months after transplant. It was surviving recipient T cells and thymic progenitors that gave some patients high TCRbeta diversity at day 60. Among T cells one year after transplant, newly produced cells accounted for most counts and diversity.

Note on this clonotype: As yet, its antigen is unknown.

Unique molecular identifiers were incorporated when the TCRbeta library was constructed. TCRdb fed the PCR reads into MiXCR, producing one record per CDR3 protein. The data hold about 470,000 distinct CDR3 sequences, with about 45% observed a single time. Here the sequenced sample was PBMCs, taken before TCRalphabeta/CD19-depleted stem cell transplant. The TCR sequence derives from a girl aged 2 to 9 with aplastic anemia, due to receive a stem cell transplant.

CDR3: CSARFRGGRAGELFF. CDR3 sequence (DNA): TGCAGTGCTAGATTTCGTGGGGGCCGGGCCGGGGAGCTGTTTTTT. The chain combines TRBV20-1 with TRBJ2-2; D possibly corresponds to TRBD1 (6 bases). Trimming removed 2 bases from V and 6 bases from J, with 16 bases in between. The CDR3 contains 15 residues. Germline assignment: CDR1 DFQATT and CDR2 SNEGSKA (reference sequence).